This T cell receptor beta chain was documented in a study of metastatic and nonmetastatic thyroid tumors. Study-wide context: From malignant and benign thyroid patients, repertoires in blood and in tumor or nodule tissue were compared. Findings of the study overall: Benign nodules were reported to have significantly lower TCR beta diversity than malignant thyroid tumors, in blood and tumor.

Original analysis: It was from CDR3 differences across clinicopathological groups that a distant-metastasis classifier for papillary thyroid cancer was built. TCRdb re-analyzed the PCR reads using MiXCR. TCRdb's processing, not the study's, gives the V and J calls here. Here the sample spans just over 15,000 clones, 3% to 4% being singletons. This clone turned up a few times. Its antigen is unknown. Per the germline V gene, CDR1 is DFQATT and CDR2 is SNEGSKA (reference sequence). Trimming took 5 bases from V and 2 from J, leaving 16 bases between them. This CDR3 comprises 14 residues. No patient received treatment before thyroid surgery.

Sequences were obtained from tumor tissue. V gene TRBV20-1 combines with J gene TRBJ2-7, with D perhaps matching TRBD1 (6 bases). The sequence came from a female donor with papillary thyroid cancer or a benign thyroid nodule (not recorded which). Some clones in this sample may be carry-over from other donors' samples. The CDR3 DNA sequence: TGCAGTGCTCACCACGGGACATCGGCCTACGAGCAGTACTTC. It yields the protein CSAHHGTSAYEQYF.